The clone carrying this TCR beta chain was observed a handful of times. Its antigen is unknown. V lost 4 bases, J lost 5 bases, and 5 bases lay in between. CDR1 is SNHLY, CDR2 FYNNEI, per germline. This CDR3 has 11 residues. Data came from immunoSEQ multiplex PCR; TCRdb stores just in-frame clones and leaves some out. The repertoire holds about 56,000 clones, with 70% to 90% as singletons. The sample comes from a study of T cell responses to AZD1222 COVID-19 vaccine. Study conclusions and caveats: Dominant at 160-218 and 743-854, vaccine-associated CD4 TCRs also spanned spike. As reported, nearly half of all spike-specific TCRs target variant regions that are unmutated. There were mostly white British donors and more females than males, and clonal diversity was possibly underestimated.

The clonotype originates from an adult who received the AZD1222 COVID-19 vaccine. The chain couples TRBV2 to TRBJ2-5; D is unresolved. The sequenced sample was peripheral blood, obtained 28 days after the second AZD1222 dose. The chain's CDR3 is CASSVGETQYF. CDR3 in DNA: TGTGCCAGCAGTGTAGGGGAGACCCAGTACTTC.